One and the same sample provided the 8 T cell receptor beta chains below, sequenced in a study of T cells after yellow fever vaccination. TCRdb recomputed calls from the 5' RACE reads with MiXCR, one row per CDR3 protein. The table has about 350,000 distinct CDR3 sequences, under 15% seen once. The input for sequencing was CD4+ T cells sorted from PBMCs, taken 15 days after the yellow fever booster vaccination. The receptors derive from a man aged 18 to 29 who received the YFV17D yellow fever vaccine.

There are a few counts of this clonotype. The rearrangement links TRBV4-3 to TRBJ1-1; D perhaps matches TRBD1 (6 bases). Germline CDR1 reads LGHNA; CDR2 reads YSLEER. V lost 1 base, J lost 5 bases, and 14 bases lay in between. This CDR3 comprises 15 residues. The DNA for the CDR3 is TGCGCCAGCAGCCAAGTGGAACCCAGGGGAACTGAAGCTTTCTTT. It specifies CASSQVEPRGTEAFF.

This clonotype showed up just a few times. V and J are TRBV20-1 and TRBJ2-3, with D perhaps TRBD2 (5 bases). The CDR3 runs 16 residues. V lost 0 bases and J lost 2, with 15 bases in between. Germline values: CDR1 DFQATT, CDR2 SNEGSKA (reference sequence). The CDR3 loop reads CSARDFLASSTDTQYF. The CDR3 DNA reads TGCAGTGCTAGAGACTTCCTAGCTTCGTCCACAGATACGCAGTATTTT.

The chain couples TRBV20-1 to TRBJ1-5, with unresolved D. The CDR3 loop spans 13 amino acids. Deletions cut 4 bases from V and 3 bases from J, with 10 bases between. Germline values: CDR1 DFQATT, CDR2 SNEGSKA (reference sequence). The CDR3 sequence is CSANERINQPQHF. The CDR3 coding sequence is TGCAGTGCTAATGAACGGATCAATCAGCCCCAGCATTTT.

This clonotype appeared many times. CDR3 bases: TGTGCCGGGGGGCGGGACAGGTCGACTGGGGCCAACGTCCTGACTTTC. Protein sequence: CAGGRDRSTGANVLTF. The J gene is TRBJ2-6, the V gene TRBV21-1; the table's D call TRBD1 went unverified against the DNA. TRBV21-1 is a recognized pseudogene. The CDR3 consists of 16 residues.

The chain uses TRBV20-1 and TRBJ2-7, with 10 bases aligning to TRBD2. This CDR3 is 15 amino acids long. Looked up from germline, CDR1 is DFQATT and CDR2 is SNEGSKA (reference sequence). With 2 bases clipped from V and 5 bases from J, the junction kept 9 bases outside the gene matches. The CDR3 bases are TGCAGTGCTAGATCTAACACACTAGCGGGGAACGAGCAGTACGTC. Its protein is CSARSNTLAGNEQYV.

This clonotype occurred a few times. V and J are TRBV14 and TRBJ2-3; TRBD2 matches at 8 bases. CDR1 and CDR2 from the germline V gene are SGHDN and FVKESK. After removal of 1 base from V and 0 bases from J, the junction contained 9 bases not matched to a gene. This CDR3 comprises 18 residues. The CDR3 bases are TGTGCCAGCAGCCAAGTTCTAGGCGGGGGGCCTAGCACAGATACGCAGTATTTT. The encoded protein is CASSQVLGGGPSTDTQYF.

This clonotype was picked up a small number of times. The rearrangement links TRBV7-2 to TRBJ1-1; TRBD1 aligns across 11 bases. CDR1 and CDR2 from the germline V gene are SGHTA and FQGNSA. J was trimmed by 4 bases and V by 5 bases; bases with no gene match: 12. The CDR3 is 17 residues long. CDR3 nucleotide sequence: TGTGCCAGCAGCCAGATAGGGACCGGGACAGGGGGCACTGAAGCTTTCTTT. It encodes CASSQIGTGTGGTEAFF.

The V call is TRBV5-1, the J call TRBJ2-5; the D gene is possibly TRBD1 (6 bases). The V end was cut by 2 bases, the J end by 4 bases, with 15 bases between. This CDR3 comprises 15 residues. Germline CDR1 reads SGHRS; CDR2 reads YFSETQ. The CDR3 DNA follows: TGCGCCAGCAGCTTAAACAGGGCTGGAGGAGAGACCCAGTACTTC. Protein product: CASSLNRAGGETQYF. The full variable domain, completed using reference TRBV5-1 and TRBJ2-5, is KAGVTQTPRYLIKTRGQQVTLSCSPISGHRSVSWYQQTPGQGLQFLFEYFSETQRNKGNFPGRFSGRQFSNSRSEMNVSTLELGDSALYLCASSLNRAGGETQYFGPGTRLLVL.